One sample yielded the 26 T cell receptor beta chains listed below, sequenced in a study of blood T cell repertoires in COVID-19. Only in-frame clones appear in the TCRdb table, and some are missing; sequencing was by immunoSEQ multiplex PCR. The table has under 200,000 clones, around 84% seen once. Source material: PBMCs or T cells enriched from blood (not recorded which). The receptors were sampled from a woman younger than 45 who had been exposed to COVID-19.

This chain links TRBV5-1 with TRBJ2-1; 8 bases match TRBD1. CDR1 and CDR2 (germline): SGHRS, YFSETQ. V shed 4 bases and J 0 bases; nucleotides not matched to a gene: 6. This CDR3 is 16 amino acids long. The CDR3 coding sequence is TGCGCCAGCAGCGCGCAGGGGGCCGGCTCCTACAATGAGCAGTTCTTC. Translating it yields CASSAQGAGSYNEQFF.

The chain couples TRBV19 to TRBJ2-1; the match to TRBD2 covers 10 bases. This CDR3 contains 15 residues. Germline loops: CDR1 LNHDA, CDR2 SQIVND (reference sequence). J lost 5 bases, V lost 6 bases, and 7 bases had no gene match. In nucleotides, the CDR3 is TGTGCCAGTAGATCGTTAGCGGGGGGCCACAATGAGCAGTTCTTC. As protein: CASRSLAGGHNEQFF.

The chain employs TRBV5-4 and TRBJ2-2; TRBD2 matches 12 bases. Germline V lookup: CDR1 SGHNT, CDR2 YYREEE (reference sequence). The CDR3 runs 16 residues. The ends lost 3 bases at V and 3 bases at J; junction bases unmatched: 3. CDR3 nucleotide sequence: TGTGCCAGCAGCTCGGGACTAGCGGGCGACACCGGGGAGCTGTTTTTT. Residues: CASSSGLAGDTGELFF.

V gene TRBV6-4 combines with J gene TRBJ1-2, with TRBD1 identical over 10 bases. The V segment lost 3 bases and the J segment 4 bases; nucleotides outside the gene matches: 5. Per germline, CDR1 MRHNA and CDR2 SNTAGT. CDR3 size: 15 residues. The CDR3 sequence is CASSEGTGAIYGYTF. CDR3 bases: TGTGCCAGCAGTGAAGGGACAGGGGCCATCTATGGCTACACCTTC.

The J gene is TRBJ1-3, the V gene TRBV5-5, with TRBD1 matching 7 bases. Looked up from germline, CDR1 is SGHKS and CDR2 is YYEKEE (reference sequence). J gave up 0 bases and V 0 bases, and 3 bases lay outside the gene matches. There are 16 residues in the CDR3. The CDR3 region is CASSLVPGGSGNTIYF. CDR3 DNA: TGTGCCAGCAGCTTGGTTCCAGGGGGCTCTGGAAACACCATATATTTT.

The chain is built from TRBV3-1 (or the pseudogene TRBV3-2) and TRBJ2-7; no clear D. Looked up from germline, CDR1 is LGHDT and CDR2 is YNNKEL (reference sequence). There are 12 residues in the CDR3. V lost 0 bases and J lost 4, with 4 bases in between. The DNA of the CDR3 is TGTGCCAGCAGCCAAGACCCTTACGAGCAGTACTTC. Protein product: CASSQDPYEQYF.

The gene calls are TRBV5-1 and TRBJ2-3; 7 bases map to TRBD1. This CDR3 has 16 residues. Germline assignment: CDR1 SGHRS and CDR2 YFSETQ. Trimming at V came to 4 bases and at J to 6 bases, leaving 14 bases not matched to a gene. The CDR3 DNA reads TGCGCCAGCAGCGAAGGGGGCAGGGCCATATTTGATACGCAGTATTTT. Translating gives CASSEGGRAIFDTQYF.

The V call is TRBV4-3, the J call TRBJ1-2; D remains ambiguous. The V and J ends lost 0 bases and 5 bases respectively, with 10 bases between them. CDR1 and CDR2 from the germline V gene are LGHNA and YSLEER. This CDR3 comprises 14 residues. This chain's CDR3 is CASSQEVGLYGYTF. The CDR3 DNA follows: TGCGCCAGCAGCCAAGAAGTAGGACTTTATGGCTACACCTTC.

The chain has TRBV28 and TRBJ1-3; D is uncertain. The CDR3 loop spans 13 amino acids. The V end was cut by 2 bases, the J end by 7 bases, with 9 bases between. Germline CDR1 reads MDHEN; CDR2 reads SYDVKM. Here the CDR3 DNA reads TGTGCCAGCAGTTTAACCCGCAGTAACACCATATATTTT. It encodes CASSLTRSNTIYF.

The chain carries TRBV7-2 and TRBJ2-7; 9 bases map to TRBD1. The CDR3 extends over 16 amino acids. Germline V gene data show CDR1 as SGHTA and CDR2 as FQGNSA. The J segment lost 5 bases and the V segment lost 2 bases, leaving 10 bases of the junction unmatched. CDR3 sequence: CASSLQADRGIDEQYF. The CDR3, as DNA: TGTGCCAGCAGCTTACAAGCGGACAGGGGCATAGACGAGCAGTACTTC.

This sequence joins TRBV12-3 or TRBV12-4 and TRBJ1-2; D not certain. Between the trimmed V and J ends, which lost 5 bases and 4 bases, there was a span of 11 bases. CDR3 length equals 13 residues. The CDR3 DNA follows: TGTGCCAGCAGTCCCCTAAGCCTCTATGGCTACACCTTC. This translates into CASSPLSLYGYTF.

The chain uses TRBV7-9 and TRBJ2-3; 7 positions match TRBD1. This CDR3 region has 14 residues. CDR1 and CDR2 (germline): SEHNR, FQNEAQ (reference sequence). J lost 6 bases, V lost 3 bases, and 6 bases had no gene match. Here the CDR3 DNA reads TGTGCCAGCAGCTTTGTAGGGGGCGGCGATACGCAGTATTTT. This translates into CASSFVGGGDTQYF.

This sequence joins TRBV12-5 and TRBJ2-1; a weak D match, TRBD2 (5 bases). The CDR3 is 14 amino acids. CDR1 and CDR2 from the germline V gene are LGHNT and FRNRAP. V was clipped by 1 base and J by 4 bases, with 8 bases between them. The DNA of the CDR3 is TGTGCTAGTGGTTTGGGTGAGGGTTACAATGAGCAGTTCTTC. Its translation is CASGLGEGYNEQFF.

The table lists this clone with a count of one. This sequence joins TRBV5-1 and TRBJ2-3; the D gene is possibly TRBD1 (6 bases). In germline, CDR1 is SGHRS, CDR2 YFSETQ. V lost 0 bases and J lost 0, with 20 bases in between. CDR3 length equals 19 residues. The CDR3 DNA follows: TGCGCCAGCAGCTTGGCGGGCCGGACTGGACAGACTAGCACAGATACGCAGTATTTT. Protein: CASSLAGRTGQTSTDTQYF.

The chain employs TRBV12-5 and TRBJ2-3; 8 nucleotides align to TRBD2. The CDR3 is 15 residues long. The junction had 6 bases not matched to a gene; V was cut back by 5 bases and J by 2 bases. Germline V gene data show CDR1 as LGHNT and CDR2 as FRNRAP. The CDR3 DNA reads TGTGCTAGTGGTAGCGGGGGCCCCACCACAGATACGCAGTATTTT. As protein: CASGSGGPTTDTQYF.

The chain uses TRBV6-1 and TRBJ1-1, with unresolved D. Per the germline V gene, CDR1 is MNHNS and CDR2 is SASEGT. With 3 bases removed from V and 4 bases from J, the gap between germline ends came to 15 bases. The CDR3 is 15 residues long. This CDR3 is CASSDRQTGGTEAFF. As DNA, the CDR3 is TGTGCCAGCAGTGATCGACAAACCGGAGGCACTGAAGCTTTCTTT.

The V gene is TRBV11-2, the J gene TRBJ1-2, with D tentatively TRBD1 (6 bases). CDR1 and CDR2 from the germline V gene are SGHAT and FQNNGV. V shed 0 bases and J shed 8 bases, with 13 bases lying between them. This CDR3 region has 14 residues. Written as DNA, the CDR3 is TGTGCCAGCAGCTTAGAATCGTTGGGGGCCGGCTACACCTTC. Translated, it gives CASSLESLGAGYTF. Together with reference TRBV11-2 and TRBJ1-2, the CDR3 gives the full variable domain: EAGVAQSPRYKIIEKRQSVAFWCNPISGHATLYWYQQILGQGPKLLIQFQNNGVVDDSQLPKDRFSAERLKGVDSTLKIQPAKLEDSAVYLCASSLESLGAGYTFGSGTRLTVV.

Details on this clone: Distinct nucleotide sequences in the sample also encode this CDR3. The V call is TRBV4-1, the J call TRBJ1-2; a weak D match, TRBD1 (5 bases). V dropped 1 base and J dropped 2 bases, with 5 bases sitting between them. CDR1 MGHRA and CDR2 YSYEKL come from the germline V gene. This CDR3 has 13 residues. CDR3: CASSQAGNYGYTF. The CDR3, as DNA: TGCGCCAGCAGCCAAGCAGGGAACTATGGCTACACCTTC.

This clone was seen just once. The chain recombines TRBV7-2 with TRBJ1-4; D is undetermined. The germline gives CDR1 SGHTA, CDR2 FQGNSA. Trimming pared 1 base from V and 7 bases from J, leaving 13 bases between. The CDR3 consists of 15 residues. CDR3 DNA sequence: TGTGCCAGCAGCTTAGACTCACAACGCGGTGAAAAACTGTTTTTT. Translated: CASSLDSQRGEKLFF.

This chain connects TRBV5-1 to TRBJ1-2; no clear D gene. There are 13 residues in the CDR3. CDR1 SGHRS and CDR2 YFSETQ come from the germline V gene. Trimming shortened V by 4 bases and J by 0 bases, and 7 bases separated the two germline ends. CDR3 nucleotide sequence: TGCGCCAGCAGCACTCAGGCTAACTATGGCTACACCTTC. This gives the protein CASSTQANYGYTF.

The rearrangement links TRBV7-2 to TRBJ2-2, with 7 bases that match TRBD1. The CDR3 runs 16 residues. The J segment lost 8 bases and the V segment lost 4 bases, leaving 13 bases of the junction unmatched. Germline V CDR1 and CDR2: SGHTA, FQGNSA. CDR3 sequence reads: CASSSRDRVYRGELFF. CDR3 sequence (DNA): TGTGCCAGCAGCTCACGGGACAGAGTTTATCGTGGGGAGCTGTTTTTT. The full variable domain, completed using reference TRBV7-2 and TRBJ2-2, is GAGVSQSPSNKVTEKGKDVELRCDPISGHTALYWYRQSLGQGLEFLIYFQGNSAPDKSGLPSDRFSAERTGGSVSTLTIQRTQQEDSAVYLCASSSRDRVYRGELFFGEGSRLTVL.

The J gene is TRBJ1-1, the V gene TRBV29-1, with D uncertain. V dropped 3 bases and J dropped 1 base, with 9 bases sitting between them. The V gene's germline CDR1 is SQVTM and CDR2 ANQGSEA. The CDR3 has 13 amino acids. CDR3: CSVDRVRNTEAFF. CDR3 in DNA: TGCAGCGTTGATCGGGTAAGGAACACTGAAGCTTTCTTT.

The rearrangement uses TRBV6-1 and TRBJ1-5; TRBD1 is a possible D gene (6 bases). Trimming removed 3 bases at V and 6 bases at J, with 12 bases between. The CDR3 spans 14 residues. Germline V gene lookup returns CDR1 MNHNS and CDR2 SASEGT. The CDR3 DNA reads TGTGCCAGCAGTGATATCGGGGGGCCTCAGCCCCAGCATTTT. Protein product: CASSDIGGPQPQHF.

This clone has just a few counts. This chain connects TRBV6-5 to TRBJ2-7; 8 nucleotides agree with TRBD2. Germline assignment: CDR1 MNHEY and CDR2 SVGAGI. This CDR3 comprises 12 residues. V lost 5 bases to trimming and J lost 6 bases; unmatched junction nucleotides: 3. The CDR3 loop reads CASSPSGSEQYF. The CDR3 DNA follows: TGTGCCAGCAGTCCGAGCGGGAGCGAGCAGTACTTC.

Comment on this clone: Other DNA sequences in the sample encode the same CDR3. The genes are TRBV9 and TRBJ1-5; possibly TRBD1 for D (5 bases). With 5 bases removed from V and 1 base from J, the gap between germline ends came to 10 bases. CDR1 is SGDLS and CDR2 is YYNGEE in the germline V gene. The length of the CDR3 is 14 residues. CDR3 sequence (DNA): TGTGCCAGCAGTCGGGGGGTAAGCAATCAGCCCCAGCATTTT. Its translation is CASSRGVSNQPQHF.

The genes are TRBV15 and TRBJ1-1; maybe TRBD1 (6 bases). The length of the CDR3 is 15 residues. V shed 2 bases and J shed 1 base, with 11 bases lying between them. The germline V gene encodes CDR1 LNHNV and CDR2 YYDKDF (reference sequence). The CDR3 sequence: CATSRSGQKNTEAFF. The CDR3 DNA reads as TGTGCCACCAGCAGATCCGGACAGAAGAACACTGAAGCTTTCTTT.